The entry that follows covers one TCR beta chain sequence. What it binds is unknown. Here immunoSEQ multiplex PCR was the method, and the copy in TCRdb shows in-frame clones only, minus some. The table shows some 100,000 clones, with 83% occurring only once. This sample stems from a study of a mutant IDH1 vaccine in newly diagnosed glioma. The study, taken as a whole, reports: Apparently unrelated to pseudoprogression were changes in the top peripheral T cell clonotypes.

Per germline, CDR1 SEHNR and CDR2 FQNEAQ (reference sequence). This CDR3 comprises 19 residues. Trimming removed 2 bases from V and 0 bases from J; junction bases left unmatched: 14. The time point denotes: baseline, week 1 (first vaccination visit). Indicated treatment: pre-vaccination baseline after standard-of-care therapy. Sequencing used PBMCs, obtained from a glioma patient treated with radiotherapy, temozolomide or both. The rearrangement links TRBV7-9 to TRBJ2-3, with TRBD2 matching 7 bases. This TCR was recovered from a woman aged 45-65 years with glioma. The CDR3 DNA reads TGTGCCAGCAGCTTAAGGTGGAGCGCTAGCGGTTCTAGCACAGATACGCAGTATTTT. Amino acids: CASSLRWSASGSSTDTQYF.